This TCR beta chain was found in a study of response to subunit inactivated influenza vaccine. In TCRdb, the RT-PCR reads were re-called with MiXCR into one record per CDR3 protein. Of a few hundred thousand distinct CDR3 sequences listed, 7.2% are singletons. Only a few counts were recorded for this clonotype. Its specificity is not known. Study results and caveats: The authors put forward the suggestion that each seasonal influenza vaccination may bring in only a limited number of new T cells.

The CDR3 contains 17 residues. Trimming stripped 0 bases from V and 7 bases from J, with 19 bases between. Germline CDR1 and CDR2: MNHEY and SMNVEV (reference sequence). The chain links TRBV27 to TRBJ1-3; D remains ambiguous. Sequences were derived from PBMCs from blood, sampled around 25 months after vaccination. The TCR sequence derives from a man between 50 and 70 years old who received an inactivated influenza vaccine. In nucleotides, the CDR3 is TGTGCCAGCAGTTTATCTGGCCGCGGAAGAGATTCCAACACCATATATTTT. Protein product: CASSLSGRGRDSNTIYF.